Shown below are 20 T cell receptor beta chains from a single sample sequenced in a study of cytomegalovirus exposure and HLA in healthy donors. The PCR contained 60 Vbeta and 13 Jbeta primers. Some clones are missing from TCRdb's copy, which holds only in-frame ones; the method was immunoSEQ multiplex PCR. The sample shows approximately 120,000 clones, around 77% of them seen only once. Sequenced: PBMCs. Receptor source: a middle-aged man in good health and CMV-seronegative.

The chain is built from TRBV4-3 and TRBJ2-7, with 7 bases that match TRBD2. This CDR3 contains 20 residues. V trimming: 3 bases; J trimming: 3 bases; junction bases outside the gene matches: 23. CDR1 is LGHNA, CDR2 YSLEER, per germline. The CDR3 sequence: CASSQGTLERYQTSFYEQYF. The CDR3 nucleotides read TGCGCCAGCAGCCAGGGGACTTTGGAGAGGTACCAGACTAGCTTCTACGAGCAGTACTTC.

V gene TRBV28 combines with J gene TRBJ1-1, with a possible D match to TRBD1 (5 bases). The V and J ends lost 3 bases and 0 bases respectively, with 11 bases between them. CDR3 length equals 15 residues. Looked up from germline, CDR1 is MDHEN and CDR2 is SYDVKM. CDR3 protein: CASSFRTPMNTEAFF. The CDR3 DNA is TGTGCCAGCAGTTTCAGGACACCCATGAACACTGAAGCTTTCTTT. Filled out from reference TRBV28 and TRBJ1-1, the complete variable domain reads DVKVTQSSRYLVKRTGEKVFLECVQDMDHENMFWYRQDPGLGLRLIYFSYDVKMKEKGDIPEGYSVSREKKERFSLILESASTNQTSMYLCASSFRTPMNTEAFFGQGTRLTVV.

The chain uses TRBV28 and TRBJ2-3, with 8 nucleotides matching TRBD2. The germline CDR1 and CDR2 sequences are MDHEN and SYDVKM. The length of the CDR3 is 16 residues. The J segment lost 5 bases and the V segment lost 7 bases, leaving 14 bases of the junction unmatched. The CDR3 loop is CASTRAGSGVRDTQYF. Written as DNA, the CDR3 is TGTGCCAGCACTAGAGCTGGTAGCGGGGTCAGAGATACGCAGTATTTT. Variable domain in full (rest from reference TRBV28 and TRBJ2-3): DVKVTQSSRYLVKRTGEKVFLECVQDMDHENMFWYRQDPGLGLRLIYFSYDVKMKEKGDIPEGYSVSREKKERFSLILESASTNQTSMYLCASTRAGSGVRDTQYFGPGTRLTVL.

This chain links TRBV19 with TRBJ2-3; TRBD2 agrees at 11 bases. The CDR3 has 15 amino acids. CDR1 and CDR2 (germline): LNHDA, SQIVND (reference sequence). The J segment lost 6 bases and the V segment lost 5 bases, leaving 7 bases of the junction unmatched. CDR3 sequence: CASSYTSGSWDTQYF. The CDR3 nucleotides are TGTGCCAGTAGTTACACTAGCGGGAGTTGGGATACGCAGTATTTT.

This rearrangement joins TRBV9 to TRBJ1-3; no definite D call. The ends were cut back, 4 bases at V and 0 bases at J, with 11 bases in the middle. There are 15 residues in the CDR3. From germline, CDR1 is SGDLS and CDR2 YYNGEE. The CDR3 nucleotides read TGTGCCAGCAGCCCCTCAACTTACTCTGGAAACACCATATATTTT. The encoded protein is CASSPSTYSGNTIYF.

The CDR3 coding sequence is TGCGCCAGCAGCTTCCAACAGGCAACCTACAATGAGCAGTTCTTC. It encodes CASSFQQATYNEQFF. The chain recombines TRBV5-1 with TRBJ2-1; tentatively, D is TRBD1 (5 bases). This CDR3 is 15 amino acids long. V was cut by 2 bases and J by 2 bases, with 11 bases left in between. Germline loops: CDR1 SGHRS, CDR2 YFSETQ.

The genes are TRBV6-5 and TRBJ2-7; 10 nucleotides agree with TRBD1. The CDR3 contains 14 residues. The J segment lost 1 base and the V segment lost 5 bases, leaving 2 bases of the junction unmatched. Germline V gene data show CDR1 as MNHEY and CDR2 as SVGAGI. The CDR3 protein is CASSRTGGSYEQYF. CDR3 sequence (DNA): TGTGCCAGCAGTCGGACAGGGGGGTCCTACGAGCAGTACTTC.

CDR3 nucleotides: TGTGCCAGCAGCACCAGCGGGAGACGCGATGAGCAGTTCTTC. It encodes CASSTSGRRDEQFF. V gene TRBV9 combines with J gene TRBJ2-1, with 8 bases that match TRBD2. V lost 4 bases, J lost 8 bases, and 8 bases stayed unmatched. This CDR3 region has 14 residues. The V gene's germline CDR1 is SGDLS and CDR2 YYNGEE.

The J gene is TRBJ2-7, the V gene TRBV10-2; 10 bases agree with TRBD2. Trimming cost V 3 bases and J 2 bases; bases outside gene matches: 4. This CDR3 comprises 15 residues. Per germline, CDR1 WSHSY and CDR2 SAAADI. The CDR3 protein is CASSELAGYPYEQYF. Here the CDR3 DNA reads TGCGCCAGCAGTGAACTAGCGGGATACCCCTACGAGCAGTACTTC.

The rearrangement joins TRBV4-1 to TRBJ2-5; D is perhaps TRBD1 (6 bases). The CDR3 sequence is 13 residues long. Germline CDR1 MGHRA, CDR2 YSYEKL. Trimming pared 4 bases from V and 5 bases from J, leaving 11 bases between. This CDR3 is CASSPVQGETQYF. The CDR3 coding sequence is TGCGCCAGCAGCCCCGTGCAGGGGGAGACCCAGTACTTC.

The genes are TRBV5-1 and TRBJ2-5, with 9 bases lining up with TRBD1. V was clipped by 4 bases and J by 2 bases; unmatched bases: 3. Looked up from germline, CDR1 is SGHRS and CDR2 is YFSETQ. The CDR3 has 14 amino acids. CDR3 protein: CASSRGQGQETQYF. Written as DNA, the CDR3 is TGCGCCAGCAGCAGGGGACAGGGACAAGAGACCCAGTACTTC.

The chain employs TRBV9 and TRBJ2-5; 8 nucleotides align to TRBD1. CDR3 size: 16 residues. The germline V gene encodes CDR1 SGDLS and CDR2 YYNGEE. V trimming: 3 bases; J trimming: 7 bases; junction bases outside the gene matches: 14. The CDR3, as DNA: TGTGCCAGCAGCGCAACGTCCTCAGGGGGCGTGGGGACCCAGTACTTC. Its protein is CASSATSSGGVGTQYF.

The CDR3: CASSTSGGHNEQFF. CDR3 DNA: TGCGCCAGCAGCACTAGCGGGGGGCACAATGAGCAGTTCTTC. The rearrangement links TRBV5-1 to TRBJ2-1, with TRBD2 identical over 12 bases. Germline assignment: CDR1 SGHRS and CDR2 YFSETQ. This CDR3 is built from 14 residues. The J segment lost 5 bases and the V segment lost 4 bases, leaving 1 base of the junction unmatched.

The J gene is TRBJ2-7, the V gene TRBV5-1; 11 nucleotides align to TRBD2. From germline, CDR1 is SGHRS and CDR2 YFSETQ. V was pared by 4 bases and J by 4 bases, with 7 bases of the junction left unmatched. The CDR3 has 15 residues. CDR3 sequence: CASSQGASGRYEQYF. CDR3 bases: TGCGCCAGCAGCCAGGGAGCTAGCGGGAGGTACGAGCAGTACTTC.

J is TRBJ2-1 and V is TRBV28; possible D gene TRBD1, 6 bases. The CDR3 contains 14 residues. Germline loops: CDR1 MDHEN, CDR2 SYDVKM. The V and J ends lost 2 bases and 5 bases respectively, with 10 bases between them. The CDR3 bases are TGTGCCAGCAGTTTAAGGGACACTCACAATGAGCAGTTCTTC. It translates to CASSLRDTHNEQFF.

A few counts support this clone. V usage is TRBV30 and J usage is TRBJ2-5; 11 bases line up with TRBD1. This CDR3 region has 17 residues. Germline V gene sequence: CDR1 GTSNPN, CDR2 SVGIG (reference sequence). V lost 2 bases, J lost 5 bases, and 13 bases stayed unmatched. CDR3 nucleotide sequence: TGTGCCTGGAGTCCCGGAACAGGACAGGGGGCTGGGGAGACCCAGTACTTC. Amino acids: CAWSPGTGQGAGETQYF.

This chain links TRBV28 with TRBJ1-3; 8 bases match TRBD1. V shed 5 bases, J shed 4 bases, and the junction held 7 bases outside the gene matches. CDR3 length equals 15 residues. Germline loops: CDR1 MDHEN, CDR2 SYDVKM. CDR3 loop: CASSVQGAYGNTIYF. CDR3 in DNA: TGTGCCAGCAGTGTTCAGGGGGCTTACGGAAACACCATATATTTT.

CDR3 sequence reads: CASSVAAPRPNQPQHF. The CDR3 DNA follows: TGTGCCAGCAGTGTGGCGGCACCCCGGCCCAATCAGCCCCAGCATTTT. V and J are TRBV2 and TRBJ1-5; D is undetermined. The V end was cut by 4 bases, the J end by 3 bases, with 16 bases between. Germline assignment: CDR1 SNHLY and CDR2 FYNNEI. The CDR3 sequence is 16 residues long. Looking up the rest from reference TRBV2 and TRBJ1-5 gives the full variable domain: EPEVTQTPSHQVTQMGQEVILRCVPISNHLYFYWYRQILGQKVEFLVSFYNNEISEKSEIFDDQFSVERPDGSNFTLKIRSTKLEDSAMYFCASSVAAPRPNQPQHFGDGTRLSIL.

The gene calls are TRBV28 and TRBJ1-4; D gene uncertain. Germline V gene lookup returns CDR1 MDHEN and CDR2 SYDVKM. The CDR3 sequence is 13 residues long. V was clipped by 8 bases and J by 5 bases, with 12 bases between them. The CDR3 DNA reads TGTGCCAGCTCTCCAGGAGGGAATGAAAAACTGTTTTTT. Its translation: CASSPGGNEKLFF.

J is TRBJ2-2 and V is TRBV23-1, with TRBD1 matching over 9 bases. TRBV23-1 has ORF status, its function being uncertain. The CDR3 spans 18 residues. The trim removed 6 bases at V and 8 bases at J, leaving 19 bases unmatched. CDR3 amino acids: CASSQLRWGQGLIGELFF. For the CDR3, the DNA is TGCGCCAGCAGCCAGTTAAGATGGGGACAGGGTTTAATTGGGGAGCTGTTTTTT.